These 10 T cell receptor beta chains were sequenced from one sample in a study of CD8+ T cells in alopecia areata. Reverse transcribed after extraction, RNA yielded cDNA as the sequencing template. The method was immunoSEQ multiplex PCR; TCRdb's version includes in-frame clones alone and lacks a portion of them. The table has 89,000 or so clones, roughly 51% seen once; the top ten hold 5.7%. The specimen sequenced was NKG2D-high CD8+ T cells sorted from blood. These TCRs come from a human donor with alopecia areata.

This clone was counted only a few times. The J gene is TRBJ2-1, the V gene TRBV2; D might be TRBD1 or TRBD2, each matching 5 bases. CDR3 length: 15 amino acids. With 6 bases removed from V and 6 bases from J, the gap between germline ends came to 18 bases. Germline CDR1 and CDR2: SNHLY and FYNNEI. CDR3 in amino acids: CASSLGVAMLNEQFF. CDR3 nucleotides: TGTGCCAGCAGCCTGGGGGTAGCGATGCTCAATGAGCAGTTCTTC.

This rearrangement joins TRBV6-5 to TRBJ2-3; a weak D match, TRBD1 (6 bases). Trimming removed 6 bases at V and 4 bases at J, with 8 bases between. Germline V gives CDR1 MNHEY, CDR2 SVGAGI. The CDR3 contains 12 residues. The CDR3 loop is CASSPGADTQYF. As DNA, the CDR3 is TGTGCCAGCAGCCCAGGGGCAGATACGCAGTATTTT.

This chain links TRBV25-1 with TRBJ2-5; a weak D match, TRBD2 (5 bases). Germline V gene sequence: CDR1 MGHDK, CDR2 SYGVNS. Trimming removed 8 bases from V and 2 bases from J, with 24 bases in between. This CDR3 comprises 17 residues. The CDR3 loop reads CASAGLEPTRFQETQYF. In DNA form, the CDR3 reads TGTGCCAGCGCAGGACTGGAACCCACGCGTTTTCAAGAGACCCAGTACTTC.

This clone was seen a few times. The CDR3 DNA reads as TGTGCCATCAGTGAGTCGCGCGGGGAAAGCACAGATACGCAGTATTTT. Its protein is CAISESRGESTDTQYF. The chain employs TRBV10-3 and TRBJ2-3, with D possibly matching TRBD2 (6 bases). The V gene lost 0 bases and the J gene lost 0 bases, with 10 bases spanning the gap. Germline loops: CDR1 ENHRY, CDR2 SYGVKD. The CDR3 runs to 16 residues.

The chain joins TRBV18 to TRBJ1-1; TRBD1 aligns across 7 bases. Germline V lookup: CDR1 KGHSH, CDR2 LQKENI. The CDR3 covers 15 residues. The junction had 7 bases not matched to a gene; V was cut back by 3 bases and J by 3 bases. CDR3 residues: CASSPLQGLDTEAFF. For the CDR3, the DNA is TGTGCCAGCTCACCTCTACAGGGGTTGGACACTGAAGCTTTCTTT.

The CDR3 DNA follows: TGCGCCAGCAGTATTAACTCCTACGAGCAGTACTTC. It specifies CASSINSYEQYF. The rearrangement links TRBV5-1 to TRBJ2-7; D gene unclear. V was clipped by 5 bases and J by 0 bases, with 6 bases between them. Germline CDR1 SGHRS, CDR2 YFSETQ. CDR3 length equals 12 residues.

This clone was counted once. V is TRBV30 and J is TRBJ2-7; TRBD1 or TRBD2 may be the D gene (5 bases each). The CDR3 length is 13 residues. Germline V gene sequence: CDR1 GTSNPN, CDR2 SVGIG (reference sequence). Trimming took off 1 base at V and 4 bases at J, with 11 bases between the two ends. This CDR3 is CAWSGGNSYEQYF. In nucleotides, the CDR3 is TGTGCCTGGAGTGGGGGGAACTCTTACGAGCAGTACTTC.

This clone was seen a few times. The chain is built from TRBV28 and TRBJ2-7, with D hard to call. This CDR3 spans 13 amino acids. CDR1 MDHEN and CDR2 SYDVKM come from the germline V gene. Trimming removed 1 base at V and 4 bases at J, with 8 bases between. CDR3 in amino acids: CASSLSSSYEQYF. CDR3 coding DNA: TGTGCCAGCAGTTTATCCTCCTCTTACGAGCAGTACTTC.

This chain connects TRBV7-2 to TRBJ1-1; D is undetermined. In germline, CDR1 is SGHTA, CDR2 FQGNSA. The CDR3 runs 14 residues. V was clipped by 5 bases and J by 0 bases, with 10 bases between them. The CDR3 sequence is CASSESLMNTEAFF. CDR3 nucleotide sequence: TGTGCCAGCAGCGAGTCTCTAATGAACACTGAAGCTTTCTTT. The full variable domain, with the rest looked up from reference TRBV7-2 and TRBJ1-1, is GAGVSQSPSNKVTEKGKDVELRCDPISGHTALYWYRQSLGQGLEFLIYFQGNSAPDKSGLPSDRFSAERTGGSVSTLTIQRTQQEDSAVYLCASSESLMNTEAFFGQGTRLTVV.

The chain recombines TRBV30 with TRBJ2-7; 9 nucleotides match TRBD2. CDR1 is GTSNPN, CDR2 SVGIG, per germline (reference sequence). The V and J ends lost 3 bases and 0 bases, in that order; junction bases with no gene match: 3. There are 14 residues in the CDR3. This CDR3 reads CAWRQREVSYEQYF. The CDR3 coding sequence is TGTGCCTGGAGACAGCGGGAGGTCTCCTACGAGCAGTACTTC.